The 18 T cell receptor beta chains in this list originate from one sample, sequenced in a study of blood T cell repertoires in COVID-19. Produced via immunoSEQ multiplex PCR; TCRdb's table is partial and in-frame only. The sample contains under 300,000 clones, 84% of which appear only once. The sample consisted of peripheral blood. The receptors were sampled from a man aged 45-60 years with acute or convalescent COVID-19.

The CDR3 nucleotides read TGTGCCAGCGCTGCGGCGAGGTCCAATGAGCAGTTCTTC. Its translation is CASAAARSNEQFF. The chain recombines TRBV27 with TRBJ2-1; D ambiguous. Germline-derived CDR1 and CDR2 are MNHEY and SMNVEV (reference sequence). V was clipped by 8 bases and J by 6 bases, with 14 bases between them. The length of the CDR3 is 13 residues.

V usage is TRBV29-1 and J usage is TRBJ1-5; possible D gene TRBD1, 5 bases. This CDR3 is built from 13 residues. V gave up 4 bases and J gave up 0 bases, with 7 bases separating them. Looked up from germline, CDR1 is SQVTM and CDR2 is ANQGSEA. CDR3 sequence: CSVGQSSNQPQHF. As DNA, the CDR3 is TGCAGCGTTGGACAGTCTAGCAATCAGCCCCAGCATTTT. Full variable domain (rest looked up from reference TRBV29-1 and TRBJ1-5): SAVISQKPSRDICQRGTSLTIQCQVDSQVTMMFWYRQQPGQSLTLIATANQGSEATYESGFVIDKFPISRPNLTFSTLTVSNMSPEDSSIYLCSVGQSSNQPQHFGDGTRLSIL.

This rearrangement joins TRBV2 to TRBJ1-1; D gene unclear. Looked up from germline, CDR1 is SNHLY and CDR2 is FYNNEI. Trimming cost V 0 bases and J 1 base, with 6 bases left between them. This CDR3 is built from 14 residues. The DNA of the CDR3 is TGTGCCAGCAGTGAAGCTGTCTGGAACACTGAAGCTTTCTTT. Protein sequence: CASSEAVWNTEAFF.

J is TRBJ2-5 and V is TRBV6-5; D is perhaps TRBD1 (6 bases). Germline V gene lookup returns CDR1 MNHEY and CDR2 SVGAGI. The V and J ends lost 6 bases and 3 bases respectively, with 14 bases between them. This CDR3 comprises 14 residues. The CDR3 DNA reads TGTGCCAGCAGCCGGTCGTACAGGGAAGAGACCCAGTACTTC. Protein: CASSRSYREETQYF.

This sequence joins TRBV28 and TRBJ2-3; D is uncertain. The CDR3 loop spans 16 amino acids. Germline V gene sequence: CDR1 MDHEN, CDR2 SYDVKM. With 4 bases removed from V and 0 bases from J, the gap between germline ends came to 14 bases. CDR3 bases: TGTGCCAGCAGTTCACCCTGGGCACGGAGCACAGATACGCAGTATTTT. It translates to CASSSPWARSTDTQYF.

The chain combines TRBV19 with TRBJ1-1; 10 bases are shared with TRBD1. Trimming at V came to 7 bases and at J to 1 base, leaving 6 bases not matched to a gene. The CDR3 has 15 amino acids. Per germline, CDR1 LNHDA and CDR2 SQIVND (reference sequence). CDR3 nucleotide sequence: TGTGCCAGTATGCGACAGGGGGCTAGGAACACTGAAGCTTTCTTT. This sequence encodes CASMRQGARNTEAFF. Combining the CDR3 with reference TRBV19 and TRBJ1-1 gives the whole variable domain DGGITQSPKYLFRKEGQNVTLSCEQNLNHDAMYWYRQDPGQGLRLIYYSQIVNDFQKGDIAEGYSVSREKKESFPLTVTSAQKNPTAFYLCASMRQGARNTEAFFGQGTRLTVV.

This rearrangement joins TRBV19 to TRBJ1-1; D gene unclear. Looked up from germline, CDR1 is LNHDA and CDR2 is SQIVND (reference sequence). The CDR3 has 14 amino acids. Trimming left V 1 base short and J 7 bases short, with 13 bases between. The CDR3 DNA sequence: TGTGCCAGTAGTATAGTCGGTATGCGAGTTGAAGCTTTCTTT. Residues: CASSIVGMRVEAFF. Based on the CDR3 plus reference TRBV19 and TRBJ1-1, the full variable domain is DGGITQSPKYLFRKEGQNVTLSCEQNLNHDAMYWYRQDPGQGLRLIYYSQIVNDFQKGDIAEGYSVSREKKESFPLTVTSAQKNPTAFYLCASSIVGMRVEAFFGQGTRLTVV.

J is TRBJ1-2 and V is TRBV6-5; unclear D gene. The CDR3 is made up of 15 amino acids. Trimming cost V 2 bases and J 0 bases, with 10 bases left between them. Germline V gene lookup returns CDR1 MNHEY and CDR2 SVGAGI. The CDR3 loop reads CASSYQASSNYGYTF. The CDR3 DNA reads as TGTGCCAGCAGTTACCAGGCATCCTCTAACTATGGCTACACCTTC.

This sequence joins TRBV24-1 and TRBJ2-1; 7 bases map to TRBD2. There are 17 residues in the CDR3. From germline, CDR1 is KGHDR and CDR2 SFDVKD. V shed 2 bases, J shed 5 bases, and the junction held 11 bases outside the gene matches. CDR3 coding DNA: TGTGCCACCAGTGATTCTTGGGGCGGGAGTGACCACAATGAGCAGTTCTTC. Translating gives CATSDSWGGSDHNEQFF.

V and J are TRBV27 and TRBJ2-1; 15 nucleotides agree with TRBD2. Germline V gives CDR1 MNHEY, CDR2 SMNVEV (reference sequence). This CDR3 is 18 amino acids long. J lost 2 bases, V lost 4 bases, and 6 bases had no gene match. CDR3 coding DNA: TGTGCCAGCAGTTCCCTAGGACTAGCGGGAGGGCCCTACAATGAGCAGTTCTTC. It encodes CASSSLGLAGGPYNEQFF.

V and J are TRBV6-5 and TRBJ2-5; D unclear. V lost 0 bases and J 3 bases, leaving 11 bases between the germline ends. CDR1 is MNHEY and CDR2 is SVGAGI in the germline V gene. The CDR3 loop spans 15 amino acids. CDR3 nucleotide sequence: TGTGCCAGCAGTTACTCGCACAGATTAGAAGAGACCCAGTACTTC. Its protein is CASSYSHRLEETQYF.

The gene calls are TRBV6-5 and TRBJ1-2; D unresolved. Deletions cut 9 bases from V and 0 bases from J, with 11 bases between. Per germline, CDR1 MNHEY and CDR2 SVGAGI. The CDR3 contains 13 residues. CDR3 loop: CASHGGTNYGYTF. The CDR3, as DNA: TGTGCCAGTCACGGCGGGACTAACTATGGCTACACCTTC.

The gene calls are TRBV5-4 and TRBJ1-4; 9 bases agree with TRBD1. This CDR3 spans 16 amino acids. V shed 4 bases, J shed 4 bases, and the junction held 8 bases outside the gene matches. In germline, CDR1 is SGHNT, CDR2 YYREEE (reference sequence). The CDR3 DNA is TGTGCCAGCAGCCCCGGCGGGACAGGGAGTAATGAAAAACTGTTTTTT. This gives the protein CASSPGGTGSNEKLFF.

This clone was seen ten or more times. V and J are TRBV7-9 and TRBJ2-1, with 14 bases lining up with TRBD2. The J segment lost 7 bases and the V segment lost 10 bases, leaving 3 bases of the junction unmatched. Germline CDR1 and CDR2: SEHNR and FQNEAQ (reference sequence). This CDR3 spans 13 amino acids. In DNA, the CDR3 is TGTGCCAAGGGACTAGCGGGAGTTAATGAGCAGTTCTTC. Amino acids: CAKGLAGVNEQFF.

The J gene is TRBJ2-7, the V gene TRBV3-1 (or the pseudogene TRBV3-2), with 7 bases aligning to TRBD1. CDR1 is LGHDT and CDR2 is YNNKEL in the germline V gene (reference sequence). This CDR3 region has 12 residues. The V and J ends lost 0 bases and 12 bases, in that order; junction bases with no gene match: 5. The CDR3 nucleotides are TGTGCCAGCAGCCAAGACTGGACAGGCAGGTACTTC. It yields the protein CASSQDWTGRYF.

The chain couples TRBV15 to TRBJ2-5; D unclear. This CDR3 has 14 residues. V lost 0 bases to trimming and J lost 2 bases, with 7 bases between them. Per germline, CDR1 LNHNV and CDR2 YYDKDF (reference sequence). The CDR3 DNA reads as TGTGCCACCAGCAGAGATTCCTCGCAAGAGACCCAGTACTTC. Protein product: CATSRDSSQETQYF.

The genes are TRBV10-3 and TRBJ2-7, with TRBD2 as a possible D gene (6 bases). The CDR3 runs 15 residues. The V end was cut by 3 bases, the J end by 5 bases, with 17 bases between. Germline loops: CDR1 ENHRY, CDR2 SYGVKD. The CDR3 region is CAISDSPRGVNEQYF. The CDR3 bases are TGTGCCATCAGTGATTCCCCGCGGGGAGTGAACGAGCAGTACTTC.

This clone has just a few counts. The chain employs TRBV28 and TRBJ2-1; tentative D call: TRBD2 (6 bases). Trimming took off 5 bases at V and 0 bases at J, with 11 bases between the two ends. Germline CDR1 reads MDHEN; CDR2 reads SYDVKM. The CDR3 length is 15 residues. This CDR3 is CASSRDSSSYNEQFF. CDR3 nucleotides: TGTGCCAGCAGTCGGGACTCGAGCTCCTACAATGAGCAGTTCTTC.